This TCR beta chain was observed in a study of tumor and adjacent non-tumor tissue in lung cancer. Looking at the study overall: Histology: 12 adenocarcinoma, 2 squamous cell carcinoma, 1 small cell lung cancer.

This clonotype was seen just once. The antigen is undetermined. A much larger clone lies one base from this, so it may be a read error. Study conclusions and caveats: Tumor TCR diversity, when higher, was linked to shorter survival.

The library came from three nested PCR rounds adapted from ARM-PCR protocols. One entry per CDR3 protein results from TCRdb running MiXCR on the multiplex PCR reads. The sample yields tens of thousands of distinct CDR3 sequences, approximately 77% seen once. This sample's RNA came from whole unsorted tissue. CDR1 WSHSY and CDR2 SAAADI come from the germline V gene. This CDR3 has 14 amino acids. Trimming took 4 bases from V and 4 from J; bases not matched to a gene: 5. This receptor was obtained from a middle-aged woman with non-small cell lung cancer. The chain combines TRBV10-2 with TRBJ1-2; 8 nucleotides agree with TRBD1. The sequencing input was lung tumor tissue. The CDR3 is CASSATGGGYGYTF. Here the CDR3 DNA reads TGCGCCAGCAGTGCCACAGGGGGGGGCTATGGCTACACCTTC.